The 29 T cell receptor beta chains below all came from one sample that was sequenced in a study of blood T cells in healthy people across ages. Then a second PCR, running roughly 6 to 11 cycles, was carried out with a sample-barcoded 5' primer and a J-beta primer mix. From the 5' RACE reads, TCRdb called clonotypes with MiXCR, one entry per CDR3 protein. The data show about 1.8 million distinct CDR3 sequences, about 50% seen once. The sample comprised blood. The receptors shown here come from a woman between 40 and 55 years old in good health.

The chain recombines TRBV7-9 with TRBJ1-6; no clear D. The CDR3 length is 15 residues. Germline V lookup: CDR1 SEHNR, CDR2 FQNEAQ (reference sequence). Trimming removed 1 base at V and 9 bases at J, with 13 bases between. The CDR3 is CASSLGIGLSSPLHF. CDR3 coding DNA: TGTGCCAGCAGCTTAGGGATAGGGTTAAGTTCACCCCTCCACTTT.

In DNA form, the CDR3 reads TGTGCCAGCAGTTTGTACGCGGGGGCCCTCCAAGAGACCCAGTACTTC. Its translation: CASSLYAGALQETQYF. The genes are TRBV11-2 and TRBJ2-5; D possibly corresponds to TRBD2 (7 bases). The CDR3 has 16 residues. Trimming left V 6 bases short and J 1 base short, with 18 bases between. The V gene's germline CDR1 is SGHAT and CDR2 FQNNGV.

This clonotype was detected a few times. The gene calls are TRBV5-1 and TRBJ2-7, with D possibly TRBD1 on 7 matching bases. The germline V gene has CDR1 SGHRS and CDR2 YFSETQ. The CDR3 totals 15 residues. V lost 0 bases and J lost 3, with 13 bases in between. CDR3: CASSLDGQGGYEQYF. DNA of the CDR3: TGCGCCAGCAGCTTGGATGGTCAGGGGGGCTACGAGCAGTACTTC.

The chain recombines TRBV5-6 with TRBJ1-1, with D tentatively TRBD1 (6 bases). The germline V gene encodes CDR1 SGHDT and CDR2 YYEEEE. The CDR3 contains 15 residues. Trimming shortened V by 0 bases and J by 6 bases, and 15 bases separated the two germline ends. The CDR3 coding sequence is TGTGCCAGCAGCTTGGGACCTACAGGGAGGCCTGAAGCTTTCTTT. Its translation: CASSLGPTGRPEAFF.

CDR3 in DNA: TGTGCCAGCAGCCCGCATTGGCAGTTCTTC. The encoded protein is CASSPHWQFF. This chain joins TRBV9 and TRBJ2-1; D ambiguous. V gave up 4 bases and J gave up 12 bases, with 8 bases separating them. This CDR3 contains 10 residues. CDR1 is SGDLS, CDR2 YYNGEE, per germline.

The chain recombines TRBV19 with TRBJ2-5; the D gene is possibly TRBD2 (7 bases). Per the germline V gene, CDR1 is LNHDA and CDR2 is SQIVND (reference sequence). This CDR3 comprises 15 residues. The V end lost 0 bases, the J end lost 5 bases, and 13 bases lay between the germline ends. CDR3 sequence reads: CASSIESGGLETQYF. The CDR3 DNA reads as TGTGCCAGTAGTATAGAATCGGGGGGCCTCGAGACCCAGTACTTC.

V and J are TRBV12-3 or TRBV12-4 and TRBJ2-6; D might be TRBD2 (6 bases). This CDR3 is built from 18 residues. V was cut by 3 bases and J by 0 bases, with 15 bases left in between. The DNA of the CDR3 is TGTGCCAGCAGTTTGTACCCAGGGACTGACTCTGGGGCCAACGTCCTGACTTTC. It yields the protein CASSLYPGTDSGANVLTF.

Worth noting for this clonotype: Germline is not matched at one junction end, which may reflect a read error. The chain uses TRBV7-6 and TRBJ2-5, with 11 positions matching TRBD2. The CDR3 consists of 14 residues. CDR1 SGHVS and CDR2 FNYEAQ come from the germline V gene. CDR3 bases: TGTGCCGGCAGCGGGACTAGCGGTGGGGAGACCCAGTACTTC. Amino acid sequence: CAGSGTSGGETQYF.

This clonotype was recorded a few times. This chain uses TRBV11-2 with TRBJ2-7; a possible D gene is TRBD1 (6 bases). Germline CDR1 and CDR2: SGHAT and FQNNGV. This CDR3 is 15 amino acids long. V was cut by 3 bases and J by 4 bases, with 16 bases left in between. CDR3 DNA: TGTGCCAGCAGCTTCGACCCGATAGGGGGTTACGAGCAGTACTTC. Translating gives CASSFDPIGGYEQYF.

J is TRBJ1-4 and V is TRBV12-3 or TRBV12-4; 9 nucleotides align to TRBD1. Trimming cost V 6 bases and J 4 bases; bases outside gene matches: 3. The CDR3 sequence is 14 residues long. The CDR3 nucleotides are TGTGCCAGCAGACCGGGACAGGGTAATGAAAAACTGTTTTTT. It codes for CASRPGQGNEKLFF.

This clonotype was picked up a small number of times. This chain uses TRBV7-2 with TRBJ2-7, with D perhaps TRBD2 (6 bases). The V end lost 2 bases, the J end lost 0 bases, and 8 bases lay between the germline ends. The CDR3 runs 14 residues. Germline-derived CDR1 and CDR2 are SGHTA and FQGNSA. This CDR3 reads CASSLLTSSYEQYF. The CDR3 DNA reads TGTGCCAGCAGCTTATTGACTAGCTCCTACGAGCAGTACTTC.

This chain uses TRBV6-2 or TRBV6-3 with TRBJ2-1; no reliable D call. Deletions cut 9 bases from V and 4 bases from J, with 10 bases between. The CDR3 has 12 amino acids. Germline V gives CDR1 MNHEY, CDR2 SVGEGT. In DNA, the CDR3 is TGTGCCAGTTGGGCTCGGTACAATGAGCAGTTCTTC. As protein: CASWARYNEQFF.

The chain combines TRBV28 with TRBJ2-3, with D possibly being TRBD1 (5 bases). Germline CDR1 is MDHEN and CDR2 is SYDVKM. The V gene lost 7 bases and the J gene lost 0 bases, with 5 bases spanning the gap. This CDR3 contains 12 residues. CDR3 sequence reads: CASKGSTDTQYF. DNA for the CDR3: TGTGCCAGCAAGGGGAGCACAGATACGCAGTATTTT.

CDR3 nucleotides: TGCGCCAGCAGCTTCGGCGGGGTCATATTCAATGAGCAGTTCTTC. It specifies CASSFGGVIFNEQFF. The rearrangement joins TRBV5-1 to TRBJ2-1, with TRBD2 as a possible D gene (6 bases). There are 15 residues in the CDR3. Germline V CDR1 and CDR2: SGHRS, YFSETQ. V lost 2 bases to trimming and J lost 6 bases, with 15 bases between them.

V is TRBV28 and J is TRBJ1-1; D gene unclear. This CDR3 region has 14 residues. V lost 2 bases and J lost 5, with 12 bases in between. Germline V lookup: CDR1 MDHEN, CDR2 SYDVKM. CDR3 sequence reads: CASSLEGPLTEAFF. CDR3 in DNA: TGTGCCAGCAGTTTAGAGGGCCCGTTGACTGAAGCTTTCTTT. The full variable domain, its missing parts supplied by reference TRBV28 and TRBJ1-1, is DVKVTQSSRYLVKRTGEKVFLECVQDMDHENMFWYRQDPGLGLRLIYFSYDVKMKEKGDIPEGYSVSREKKERFSLILESASTNQTSMYLCASSLEGPLTEAFFGQGTRLTVV.

This chain connects TRBV7-2 to TRBJ2-1; D is unresolved. Trimming took off 5 bases at V and 12 bases at J, with 17 bases between the two ends. The CDR3 runs 13 residues. The germline V gene has CDR1 SGHTA and CDR2 FQGNSA. CDR3 protein: CASSDRIDLRQFF. The CDR3, as DNA: TGTGCCAGCAGCGATCGCATTGACCTAAGGCAGTTCTTC.

The chain joins TRBV6-5 to TRBJ2-5; 10 bases align to TRBD2. The J call may be wrong; the DNA end is better matched by TRBJ2-7. The length of the CDR3 is 18 residues. Germline V CDR1 and CDR2: MNHEY, SVGAGI. In nucleotides, the CDR3 is TGTGCCAGCAGTTACTCGTTGGGAGCGGGGGGGCTGGAGTACGAGCAGTACTTC. It specifies CASSYSLGAGGLEYEQYF.

The chain combines TRBV12-3 or TRBV12-4 with TRBJ2-5; a possible D gene is TRBD2 (5 bases). The V end lost 1 base, the J end lost 6 bases, and 9 bases lay between the germline ends. The CDR3 loop spans 13 amino acids. DNA of the CDR3: TGTGCCAGCAGTTTAGTGAGAGGGCAGACCCAGTACTTC. This encodes CASSLVRGQTQYF.

The chain employs TRBV10-3 and TRBJ2-3; D remains ambiguous. Germline CDR1 and CDR2: ENHRY and SYGVKD. V was cut by 2 bases and J by 6 bases, with 15 bases left in between. The CDR3 extends over 15 amino acids. CDR3 region: CAISELRAPSDTQYF. In nucleotides, the CDR3 is TGTGCCATCAGTGAGCTCCGGGCCCCTTCCGATACGCAGTATTTT.

This clonotype was recorded a few times. CDR3 protein: CATSVLKETQYF. The CDR3 nucleotides are TGTGCCACCAGCGTCCTTAAAGAGACCCAGTACTTC. The chain uses TRBV15 and TRBJ2-5; D gene unclear. CDR1 and CDR2 from the germline V gene are LNHNV and YYDKDF (reference sequence). V lost 5 bases and J lost 3, with 7 bases in between. The CDR3 is made up of 12 amino acids. Drawing the rest from reference TRBV15 and TRBJ2-5, the complete variable domain is DAMVIQNPRYQVTQFGKPVTLSCSQTLNHNVMYWYQQKSSQAPKLLFHYYDKDFNNEADTPDNFQSRRPNTSFCFLDIRSPGLGDTAMYLCATSVLKETQYFGPGTRLLVL.

V is TRBV2 and J is TRBJ2-4, with 7 bases lining up with TRBD2. Germline values: CDR1 SNHLY, CDR2 FYNNEI. Trimming took 3 bases from V and 4 from J; bases not matched to a gene: 3. The CDR3 length is 14 residues. CDR3 coding DNA: TGTGCCAGCAGTGACCGGGACTATAAAAACATTCAGTACTTC. It specifies CASSDRDYKNIQYF.

The sample holds a few counts of this clonotype. The V and J genes are TRBV5-1 and TRBJ2-5; D may be TRBD1 or TRBD2 (6 bases each). Germline V gives CDR1 SGHRS, CDR2 YFSETQ. This CDR3 comprises 15 residues. Between the trimmed V and J ends, which lost 3 bases and 0 bases, there was a span of 12 bases. The DNA of the CDR3 is TGCGCCAGCAGCTCCACGGGGGCCTACCAAGAGACCCAGTACTTC. Amino acid sequence: CASSSTGAYQETQYF.

V is TRBV27 and J is TRBJ2-1, with a possible D match to TRBD2 (5 bases). CDR3 length equals 15 residues. Germline CDR1 MNHEY, CDR2 SMNVEV (reference sequence). Trimming left V 5 bases short and J 0 bases short, with 11 bases between. For the CDR3, the DNA is TGTGCCAGCAGTAATCCGGGGAGCTCCTACAATGAGCAGTTCTTC. Translation gives CASSNPGSSYNEQFF.

V is TRBV12-5 and J is TRBJ2-3; D is uncertain. The V gene lost 1 base and the J gene lost 1 base, with 9 bases spanning the gap. This CDR3 is 15 amino acids long. Per the germline V gene, CDR1 is LGHNT and CDR2 is FRNRAP. The CDR3 DNA follows: TGTGCTAGTGGTTTGGGGCTGCCGGGCACAGATACGCAGTATTTT. It yields the protein CASGLGLPGTDTQYF.

In its sample, this clonotype was seen once. This chain connects TRBV7-2 to TRBJ2-3; D is perhaps TRBD2 (6 bases). The V gene lost 6 bases and the J gene lost 1 base, with 17 bases spanning the gap. The length of the CDR3 is 16 residues. The germline gives CDR1 SGHTA, CDR2 FQGNSA. DNA for the CDR3: TGTGCCAGCAGTTTTAAGGGGACTGGAGGCACAGATACGCAGTATTTT. Translated, it gives CASSFKGTGGTDTQYF.

The rearrangement links TRBV5-5 to TRBJ2-4; D is unresolved. The J call may not be correct, given that the DNA end is closer to TRBJ2-7. Germline loops: CDR1 SGHKS, CDR2 YYEKEE (reference sequence). This CDR3 has 15 residues. CDR3 loop: CASSLGIVIPYEQYF. CDR3 nucleotide sequence: TGTGCCAGCAGCTTGGGGATAGTCATACCCTACGAGCAGTACTTC.

The V and J genes are TRBV13 and TRBJ2-7, with D possibly called TRBD1 or TRBD2 (5 bases each). The CDR3 sequence is 18 residues long. In germline, CDR1 is PRHDT, CDR2 FYEKMQ (reference sequence). Trimming removed 4 bases at V and 1 base at J, with 23 bases between. The CDR3 protein is CASSSAIDRDPASYEQYF. The DNA for the CDR3 is TGTGCCAGCAGCTCTGCAATTGACCGGGACCCTGCGTCCTACGAGCAGTACTTC.

In DNA form, the CDR3 reads TGTGCCAGCAGCGTCGGAGCGGGGGGGCCCACAGATACGCAGTATTTT. Its protein is CASSVGAGGPTDTQYF. This chain connects TRBV9 to TRBJ2-3, with 10 nucleotides matching TRBD2. After removal of 2 bases from V and 2 bases from J, the junction contained 5 bases not matched to a gene. From germline, CDR1 is SGDLS and CDR2 YYNGEE. This CDR3 region has 16 residues.

This chain uses TRBV28 with TRBJ2-3; 8 bases map to TRBD2. The CDR3 has 17 amino acids. With 5 bases clipped from V and 2 bases from J, the junction kept 12 bases outside the gene matches. Germline lookup yields CDR1 MDHEN and CDR2 SYDVKM. CDR3 in amino acids: CASSPRGGAVVTDTQYF. The CDR3 nucleotides are TGTGCCAGCAGTCCCCGGGGGGGAGCGGTAGTCACAGATACGCAGTATTTT.